These 18 T cell receptor beta chains originate from one sample sequenced in a study of blood T cell repertoires in COVID-19. The table came from immunoSEQ multiplex PCR; TCRdb's copy has only in-frame clones and leaves some out. The sample contains around 180,000 clones, roughly 80% of which appear only once. The material sequenced was peripheral blood. The receptor set was obtained from a woman in her twenties or thirties with acute or convalescent COVID-19.

The chain employs TRBV27 and TRBJ2-7; tentative D call: TRBD1 (6 bases). Germline V gene data show CDR1 as MNHEY and CDR2 as SMNVEV (reference sequence). This CDR3 comprises 14 residues. V was cut by 2 bases and J by 4 bases, with 12 bases left in between. CDR3 sequence: CASSLRGTPYEQYF. The CDR3 DNA reads as TGTGCCAGCAGTTTAAGAGGGACACCTTACGAGCAGTACTTC.

V gene TRBV11-2 combines with J gene TRBJ1-6; 9 nucleotides align to TRBD1. V shed 5 bases, J shed 7 bases, and the junction held 3 bases outside the gene matches. The V gene's germline CDR1 is SGHAT and CDR2 FQNNGV. This CDR3 spans 14 amino acids. The CDR3 DNA follows: TGTGCCAGCAGCCGACAGGGGGACAATTCACCCCTCCACTTT. This encodes CASSRQGDNSPLHF.

J is TRBJ2-5 and V is TRBV5-4, with TRBD2 matching over 11 bases. Germline CDR1 is SGHNT and CDR2 is YYREEE (reference sequence). The CDR3 spans 14 residues. Trimming cost V 5 bases and J 5 bases; bases outside gene matches: 5. The CDR3 bases are TGTGCCAGCAGTACCATAGCGGGAGGGGAGACCCAGTACTTC. It encodes CASSTIAGGETQYF.

The V and J genes are TRBV5-3 and TRBJ2-4, with a weak D call TRBD1 (5 bases). TRBV5-3 is an open reading frame whose function is uncertain. The length of the CDR3 is 18 residues. Trimming cost V 5 bases and J 3 bases, with 24 bases left between them. CDR3 amino acids: CARRFTGPREIGKNIQYF. CDR3 DNA sequence: TGTGCCAGAAGGTTCACGGGCCCCAGGGAAATAGGCAAAAACATTCAGTACTTC.

This chain links TRBV18 with TRBJ2-5, with 7 bases matching TRBD1. The CDR3 runs 14 residues. CDR1 and CDR2 (germline): KGHSH, LQKENI. The J segment lost 5 bases and the V segment lost 4 bases, leaving 7 bases of the junction unmatched. The CDR3 region is CASSQQGFRETQYF. CDR3 nucleotide sequence: TGTGCCAGCTCACAACAGGGGTTTAGGGAGACCCAGTACTTC.

The rearrangement links TRBV27 to TRBJ2-5, with 7 positions matching TRBD2. V was pared by 2 bases and J by 4 bases, with 7 bases of the junction left unmatched. Germline values: CDR1 MNHEY, CDR2 SMNVEV (reference sequence). This CDR3 region has 15 residues. The CDR3 DNA is TGTGCCAGCAGTTTAGTAGCGGGTCTCCTAGAGACCCAGTACTTC. Translating gives CASSLVAGLLETQYF.

J is TRBJ1-1 and V is TRBV7-9; 10 bases align to TRBD1. The CDR3 loop spans 15 amino acids. V lost 7 bases and J lost 5; bases outside the gene matches: 10. Germline CDR1 reads SEHNR; CDR2 reads FQNEAQ (reference sequence). The CDR3 bases are TGTGCCAGCACCATAACGACAGGGGGCTATACTGAAGCTTTCTTT. Residues: CASTITTGGYTEAFF.

CDR3 DNA sequence: TGTGCCAGTGATTACGGGGGACGGGAGACCCAGTACTTC. Amino acid sequence: CASDYGGRETQYF. The chain is built from TRBV11-2 and TRBJ2-5, with a tentative D call TRBD2 (6 bases). The CDR3 spans 13 residues. Germline CDR1 reads SGHAT; CDR2 reads FQNNGV. V lost 9 bases, J lost 5 bases, and 16 bases lay in between. Based on the CDR3 plus reference TRBV11-2 and TRBJ2-5, the full variable domain is EAGVAQSPRYKIIEKRQSVAFWCNPISGHATLYWYQQILGQGPKLLIQFQNNGVVDDSQLPKDRFSAERLKGVDSTLKIQPAKLEDSAVYLCASDYGGRETQYFGPGTRLLVL.

The chain employs TRBV27 and TRBJ1-1; weak D call: TRBD1 (6 bases). The CDR3 totals 15 residues. V was cut by 2 bases and J by 1 base, with 11 bases left in between. Germline V gene sequence: CDR1 MNHEY, CDR2 SMNVEV (reference sequence). The CDR3 is CASSLGTLRNTEAFF. CDR3 DNA: TGTGCCAGCAGTTTAGGGACACTACGGAACACTGAAGCTTTCTTT.

V gene TRBV2 combines with J gene TRBJ2-7, with 11 bases that match TRBD1. CDR1 is SNHLY, CDR2 FYNNEI, per germline. The CDR3 length is 14 residues. V lost 10 bases and J lost 4; bases outside the gene matches: 9. The CDR3 protein is CATTGQGAGYEQYF. CDR3 nucleotide sequence: TGTGCCACCACCGGACAGGGGGCCGGTTACGAGCAGTACTTC.

The chain carries TRBV6-6 and TRBJ2-4, with D hard to call. Trimming stripped 6 bases from V and 3 bases from J, with 6 bases between. The CDR3 has 12 amino acids. Per germline, CDR1 MNHNY and CDR2 SVGAGI (reference sequence). The CDR3, as DNA: TGTGCCAGCAGCCCAATCAAAAACATTCAGTACTTC. The encoded protein is CASSPIKNIQYF.

This clone showed up just once. V is TRBV13 and J is TRBJ2-1; TRBD1 might be the D (5 bases). Trimming shortened V by 2 bases and J by 4 bases, and 12 bases separated the two germline ends. CDR3 length equals 15 residues. Per the germline V gene, CDR1 is PRHDT and CDR2 is FYEKMQ (reference sequence). CDR3 nucleotide sequence: TGTGCCAGCAGCTTAAGGGGAAACGTGTACAATGAGCAGTTCTTC. It translates to CASSLRGNVYNEQFF.

This chain connects TRBV6-4 to TRBJ2-1; TRBD1 agrees at 9 bases. Losses at the gene ends were 5 bases for V and 4 bases for J; bases not matched to a gene: 12. The CDR3 runs 17 residues. Germline V gives CDR1 MRHNA, CDR2 SNTAGT. CDR3 sequence: CASSQLRPDRGYNEQFF. CDR3 DNA sequence: TGTGCCAGCAGTCAGCTTCGACCGGACAGGGGTTACAATGAGCAGTTCTTC.

The genes are TRBV4-1 and TRBJ1-6, with 10 bases identical to TRBD1. The CDR3 has 15 amino acids. With V trimmed by 0 bases and J by 10 bases, 3 bases remained unmatched. The germline CDR1 and CDR2 sequences are MGHRA and YSYEKL. In nucleotides, the CDR3 is TGCGCCAGCAGCCAAGAAGGGACAGGGGTGTCACCCCTCCACTTT. Translation gives CASSQEGTGVSPLHF.

The chain has TRBV28 and TRBJ2-3, with D uncertain. Germline CDR1 is MDHEN and CDR2 is SYDVKM. This CDR3 has 15 amino acids. Trimming pared 3 bases from V and 3 bases from J, leaving 13 bases between. CDR3 DNA sequence: TGTGCCAGCAGTTTTTTGTTCCCCTCGACAGATACGCAGTATTTT. Translated, it gives CASSFLFPSTDTQYF.

This chain connects TRBV6-6 to TRBJ1-5; the D is unclear. Trimming removed 3 bases at V and 14 bases at J, with 11 bases between. The germline CDR1 and CDR2 sequences are MNHNY and SVGAGI (reference sequence). The CDR3 runs to 11 residues. The DNA for the CDR3 is TGTGCCAGCAGTTATCTAGAATTTGAGCATTTT. Its protein product is CASSYLEFEHF.

This clone was seen a handful of times. J is TRBJ2-5 and V is TRBV12-3 or TRBV12-4, with TRBD1 matching 7 bases. Trimming at V came to 7 bases and at J to 3 bases, leaving 5 bases not matched to a gene. The CDR3 is 13 amino acids. The CDR3 sequence is CASTRDRKETQYF. CDR3 sequence (DNA): TGTGCCAGCACCCGGGACAGAAAAGAGACCCAGTACTTC.

The chain couples TRBV5-1 to TRBJ2-2; TRBD2 matches 8 bases. CDR1 and CDR2 (germline): SGHRS, YFSETQ. The CDR3 contains 15 residues. V lost 4 bases and J lost 4; bases outside the gene matches: 6. CDR3 sequence reads: CASSPGGGTTGELFF. The CDR3, as DNA: TGCGCCAGCAGCCCGGGGGGGGGTACCACCGGGGAGCTGTTTTTT.